This note documents a single TCR beta chain sequence. This sample is part of a study of blood T cell repertoires in COVID-19. At the level of the study: The study drew acute and convalescent COVID-19 samples from the United States, Italy and Spain. PBMCs, B-cell-depleted T cells, or T cells were the source of the cDNA or gDNA that made up the material.

This CDR3 comprises 17 residues. V shed 3 bases and J shed 1 base, with 13 bases lying between them. Per the germline V gene, CDR1 is SGHAT and CDR2 is FQNNGV. Sequencing used immunoSEQ multiplex PCR; TCRdb keeps in-frame clones, though not all of them. The sample includes 150,000 to 200,000 clones, roughly four fifths of them seen just once. The V gene is TRBV11-2, the J gene TRBJ2-6; TRBD2 might be the D (5 bases). The sequencing input was peripheral blood. The receptor was isolated from a man aged 60 to 75 with active or convalescent COVID-19. The CDR3 reads CASSFHSRGSGANVLTF. CDR3 coding DNA: TGTGCCAGCAGCTTCCATAGCCGGGGTTCTGGGGCCAACGTCCTGACTTTC. The full variable domain, its missing parts supplied by reference TRBV11-2 and TRBJ2-6, is EAGVAQSPRYKIIEKRQSVAFWCNPISGHATLYWYQQILGQGPKLLIQFQNNGVVDDSQLPKDRFSAERLKGVDSTLKIQPAKLEDSAVYLCASSFHSRGSGANVLTFGAGSRLTVL.